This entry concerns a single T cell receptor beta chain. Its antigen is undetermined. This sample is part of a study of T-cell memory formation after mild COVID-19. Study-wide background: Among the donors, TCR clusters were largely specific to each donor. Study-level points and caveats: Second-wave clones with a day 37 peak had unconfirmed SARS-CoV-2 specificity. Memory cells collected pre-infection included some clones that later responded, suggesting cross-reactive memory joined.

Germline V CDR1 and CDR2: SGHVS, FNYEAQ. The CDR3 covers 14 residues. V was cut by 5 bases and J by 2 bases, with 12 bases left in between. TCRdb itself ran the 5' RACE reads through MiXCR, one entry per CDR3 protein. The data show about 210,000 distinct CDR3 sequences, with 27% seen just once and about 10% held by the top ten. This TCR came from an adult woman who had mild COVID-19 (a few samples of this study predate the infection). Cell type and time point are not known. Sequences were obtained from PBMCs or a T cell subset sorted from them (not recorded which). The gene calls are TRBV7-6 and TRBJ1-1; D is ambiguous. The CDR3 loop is CASSPSGRNTEAFF. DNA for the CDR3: TGTGCCAGCAGCCCCTCCGGGCGAAACACTGAAGCTTTCTTT.